The 29 T cell receptor beta chains presented below share a single source sample, sequenced in a study of cytomegalovirus exposure and HLA in healthy donors. Vbeta (60) and Jbeta (13) primers were used in the PCR. Here immunoSEQ multiplex PCR was the method, and the copy in TCRdb shows in-frame clones only, minus some. The data show under 150,000 clones, roughly 9.6% seen once. Material for sequencing was PBMCs. Source of these receptors: a woman aged 40-49 years in good health and CMV-seropositive.

The rearrangement links TRBV7-3 to TRBJ2-3; perhaps TRBD1 as D (9 bases). CDR1 and CDR2 (germline): SGHTA, FQGTGA. The V gene lost 4 bases and the J gene lost 5 bases, with 19 bases spanning the gap. CDR3 length: 16 residues. The CDR3: CASSSGQGSGGDTQYF. Written as DNA, the CDR3 is TGTGCCAGCAGCTCAGGACAGGGGAGCGGGGGAGATACGCAGTATTTT.

V and J are TRBV5-6 and TRBJ2-7, with 10 positions matching TRBD2. J gave up 2 bases and V 0 bases, and 5 bases lay outside the gene matches. From germline, CDR1 is SGHDT and CDR2 YYEEEE. This CDR3 is 16 amino acids long. The CDR3 DNA is TGTGCCAGCAGCTTGGGTGGGCTAGCGGGGGCCTACGAGCAGTACTTC. Translated: CASSLGGLAGAYEQYF.

This clone was seen a few times. The chain links TRBV29-1 to TRBJ2-3; tentative D call: TRBD2 (5 bases). The CDR3 length is 13 residues. Between the trimmed V and J ends, which lost 1 base and 3 bases, there was a span of 8 bases. Germline CDR1 SQVTM, CDR2 ANQGSEA. CDR3 sequence: CSVEVPGTDTQYF. DNA of the CDR3: TGCAGCGTTGAAGTCCCGGGAACAGATACGCAGTATTTT.

This clone was picked up a small number of times. Here the CDR3 reads CASKPQGVQETQYF. CDR3 coding DNA: TGTGCCAGCAAACCCCAGGGGGTCCAAGAGACCCAGTACTTC. The genes are TRBV28 and TRBJ2-5, with 7 bases that match TRBD1. The CDR3 spans 14 residues. V shed 7 bases, J shed 1 base, and the junction held 6 bases outside the gene matches. Per germline, CDR1 MDHEN and CDR2 SYDVKM.

This clone was counted between two and nine times. The chain employs TRBV27 and TRBJ2-5; the match to TRBD1 covers 7 bases. This CDR3 has 16 amino acids. Per germline, CDR1 MNHEY and CDR2 SMNVEV (reference sequence). J lost 3 bases, V lost 5 bases, and 12 bases had no gene match. CDR3 sequence reads: CASSDLRTGRKETQYF. The CDR3 DNA follows: TGTGCCAGCAGTGACCTCCGGACAGGCAGGAAAGAGACCCAGTACTTC.

This clone was detected a few times. J is TRBJ1-2 and V is TRBV11-3, with 7 bases identical to TRBD1. The germline CDR1 and CDR2 sequences are SGHNT and YENEEA. Trimming at V came to 0 bases and at J to 5 bases, leaving 0 bases not matched to a gene. This CDR3 comprises 13 residues. CDR3 loop: CASSLEGQYGYTF. The CDR3 DNA sequence: TGTGCCAGCAGCTTAGAGGGACAGTATGGCTACACCTTC.

This sequence joins TRBV19 and TRBJ2-5, with 9 positions matching TRBD1. Trimming at V came to 1 base and at J to 5 bases, leaving 8 bases not matched to a gene. Germline V gene sequence: CDR1 LNHDA, CDR2 SQIVND (reference sequence). The CDR3 is made up of 16 amino acids. The CDR3 loop reads CASSIGTGGGGETQYF. CDR3 bases: TGTGCCAGTAGTATAGGCACAGGGGGCGGCGGGGAGACCCAGTACTTC.

The sample holds many counts of this clone. V gene TRBV2 combines with J gene TRBJ1-4, with 7 bases matching TRBD1. CDR3 size: 19 residues. Trimming cost V 3 bases and J 2 bases; bases outside gene matches: 15. Germline V gene sequence: CDR1 SNHLY, CDR2 FYNNEI. This CDR3 reads CASSDTEDRFSGTNEKLFF. CDR3 bases: TGTGCCAGCAGTGATACCGAGGACAGGTTCTCCGGGACTAATGAAAAACTGTTTTTT.

In this sample, this clone turned up a few times. The V gene is TRBV18, the J gene TRBJ2-2; 7 nucleotides match TRBD2. V shed 3 bases and J 0 bases; nucleotides not matched to a gene: 7. Germline V lookup: CDR1 KGHSH, CDR2 LQKENI. This CDR3 comprises 17 residues. This CDR3 is CASSPTKGGTNTGELFF. CDR3 nucleotide sequence: TGTGCCAGCTCACCTACCAAGGGAGGGACGAACACCGGGGAGCTGTTTTTT.

This clone was picked up a small number of times. The J gene is TRBJ1-1, the V gene TRBV2, with TRBD1 matching over 8 bases. The CDR3 spans 14 residues. Per germline, CDR1 SNHLY and CDR2 FYNNEI. V lost 6 bases, J lost 2 bases, and 5 bases stayed unmatched. The CDR3 here is CASRIDRGNTEAFF. The CDR3 DNA reads TGTGCCAGCAGAATTGACAGGGGAAACACTGAAGCTTTCTTT.

This chain links TRBV5-1 with TRBJ2-1; 14 bases are a match to TRBD2. The germline V gene encodes CDR1 SGHRS and CDR2 YFSETQ. Losses at the gene ends were 0 bases for V and 9 bases for J; bases not matched to a gene: 17. There are 20 residues in the CDR3. CDR3 sequence: CASSLASGLAGVLVTGEQFF. DNA for the CDR3: TGCGCCAGCAGCTTGGCCTCGGGACTAGCGGGGGTTCTGGTAACGGGTGAGCAGTTCTTC.

The gene calls are TRBV27 and TRBJ1-4; D is undetermined. Germline V gene sequence: CDR1 MNHEY, CDR2 SMNVEV (reference sequence). V shed 5 bases and J shed 3 bases, with 10 bases lying between them. This CDR3 region has 14 residues. CDR3 region: CASSPRWANEKLFF. CDR3 nucleotides: TGTGCCAGCAGTCCGAGGTGGGCTAATGAAAAACTGTTTTTT.

CDR3 DNA sequence: TGTGCCAGCAGCCAGGACGGGACAGGGGACTCACCCCTCCACTTT. Amino acid sequence: CASSQDGTGDSPLHF. The chain uses TRBV11-3 and TRBJ1-6; TRBD1 agrees at 10 bases. The germline V gene encodes CDR1 SGHNT and CDR2 YENEEA. CDR3 length: 15 amino acids. Trimming took 5 bases from V and 10 from J; bases not matched to a gene: 8.

The J gene is TRBJ1-1, the V gene TRBV2; unclear D gene. The germline V gene has CDR1 SNHLY and CDR2 FYNNEI. The length of the CDR3 is 13 residues. Deletions cut 4 bases from V and 0 bases from J, with 6 bases between. In nucleotides, the CDR3 is TGTGCCAGCAGTGTCCAGATGAACACTGAAGCTTTCTTT. Translated: CASSVQMNTEAFF.

This clone has just a few counts. The V and J genes are TRBV5-1 and TRBJ2-2, with TRBD2 matching over 15 bases. The germline V gene encodes CDR1 SGHRS and CDR2 YFSETQ. The V gene end was trimmed by 4 bases and the J gene end by 4 bases; junction bases not matched to a gene: 5. The CDR3 contains 17 residues. As DNA, the CDR3 is TGCGCCAGCAGCCCCAGGACTAGCGGGGGGGTCACCGGGGAGCTGTTTTTT. Translating it yields CASSPRTSGGVTGELFF.

The CDR3 nucleotides read TGTGCCAGCAGGCCGGGACAGGGGGCGGACGAGCAGTACTTC. Residues: CASRPGQGADEQYF. The gene calls are TRBV27 and TRBJ2-7, with 12 bases that match TRBD1. The trim removed 6 bases at V and 5 bases at J, leaving 5 bases unmatched. Germline V gene lookup returns CDR1 MNHEY and CDR2 SMNVEV (reference sequence). This CDR3 is built from 14 residues.

This clone was seen more than once but under ten times. This chain connects TRBV5-8 to TRBJ1-1; 7 nucleotides match TRBD1. This CDR3 spans 15 amino acids. CDR1 and CDR2 from the germline V gene are SGHTS and YDEGEE. The V segment lost 3 bases and the J segment 0 bases; nucleotides outside the gene matches: 5. The CDR3 DNA reads TGTGCCAGCAGCTGGGGGACAGCCATGAACACTGAAGCTTTCTTT. It translates to CASSWGTAMNTEAFF.

V is TRBV12-5 and J is TRBJ2-2; TRBD2 matches at 13 bases. Per the germline V gene, CDR1 is LGHNT and CDR2 is FRNRAP. This CDR3 contains 15 residues. Trimming cost V 5 bases and J 4 bases; bases outside gene matches: 1. The CDR3 DNA follows: TGTGCTAGTGGTGGACTAGCGGGGGCCACCGGGGAGCTGTTTTTT. Protein sequence: CASGGLAGATGELFF.

This clone showed up just a few times. This chain links TRBV2 with TRBJ1-2, with 7 bases that match TRBD1. V trimming: 2 bases; J trimming: 4 bases; junction bases outside the gene matches: 4. This CDR3 has 14 amino acids. Germline loops: CDR1 SNHLY, CDR2 FYNNEI. In DNA form, the CDR3 reads TGTGCCAGCAGTGAAATGGGACAGACCTATGGCTACACCTTC. It encodes CASSEMGQTYGYTF.

V usage is TRBV10-1 and J usage is TRBJ1-1; TRBD1 matches at 7 bases. Germline CDR1 is WNHNN and CDR2 is SYGVQD (reference sequence). CDR3 length equals 14 residues. With V trimmed by 6 bases and J by 2 bases, 6 bases remained unmatched. In DNA form, the CDR3 reads TGCGCCAGCAGCCGAGGGGGCCTCAACACTGAAGCTTTCTTT. Its translation: CASSRGGLNTEAFF.

This clone appeared a few times. V gene TRBV7-9 combines with J gene TRBJ2-5; 7 bases fit TRBD1. CDR1 and CDR2 from the germline V gene are SEHNR and FQNEAQ (reference sequence). V lost 2 bases and J lost 1; bases outside the gene matches: 4. There are 15 residues in the CDR3. CDR3 residues: CASSLRAGGQETQYF. CDR3 coding DNA: TGTGCCAGCAGCTTAAGGGCAGGGGGCCAAGAGACCCAGTACTTC. The full variable domain, its missing parts supplied by reference TRBV7-9 and TRBJ2-5, is DTGVSQNPRHKITKRGQNVTFRCDPISEHNRLYWYRQTLGQGPEFLTYFQNEAQLEKSRLLSDRFSAERPKGSFSTLEIQRTEQGDSAMYLCASSLRAGGQETQYFGPGTRLLVL.

This chain connects TRBV11-2 to TRBJ2-7; 8 nucleotides agree with TRBD2. Germline V gene data show CDR1 as SGHAT and CDR2 as FQNNGV. The CDR3 extends over 17 amino acids. V shed 5 bases, J shed 4 bases, and the junction held 16 bases outside the gene matches. CDR3 bases: TGTGCCAGCAGCCCGGCCTCCGGGGGGGCTTTTGTGTACGAGCAGTACTTC. It is translated as CASSPASGGAFVYEQYF.

CDR3 nucleotides: TGTGCCAGCCACCGCCCGGGGTCCACTGAAGCTTTCTTT. Translating gives CASHRPGSTEAFF. This sequence joins TRBV6-5 and TRBJ1-1; no clear D gene. The V and J ends lost 8 bases and 4 bases respectively, with 14 bases between them. This CDR3 region has 13 residues. Per germline, CDR1 MNHEY and CDR2 SVGAGI.

This clone occurred a few times. J is TRBJ1-3 and V is TRBV29-1; maybe TRBD1 (5 bases). Trimming took 0 bases from V and 2 from J, leaving 5 bases between them. CDR3 length equals 13 residues. Germline V gene sequence: CDR1 SQVTM, CDR2 ANQGSEA. The CDR3 loop reads CSVEDRAGNTIYF. DNA of the CDR3: TGCAGCGTTGAAGACAGGGCTGGAAACACCATATATTTT.

There are a few counts of this clone. The V gene is TRBV28, the J gene TRBJ2-2; the match to TRBD2 covers 11 bases. The junction had 11 bases not matched to a gene; V was cut back by 8 bases and J by 6 bases. The V gene's germline CDR1 is MDHEN and CDR2 SYDVKM. This CDR3 comprises 16 residues. CDR3 DNA: TGTGCCAGCTTTAGCGGGGGGGCAATTGAAGCCGGGGAGCTGTTTTTT. Encoded protein: CASFSGGAIEAGELFF.

This chain links TRBV7-6 with TRBJ1-4; 9 bases match TRBD1. This CDR3 is 16 amino acids long. Germline V gene lookup returns CDR1 SGHVS and CDR2 FNYEAQ. V shed 1 base and J 8 bases; nucleotides not matched to a gene: 8. The chain's CDR3 is CASSLGAGQGNEKLFF. As DNA, the CDR3 is TGTGCCAGCAGCTTAGGGGCGGGACAGGGCAACGAAAAACTGTTTTTT.

V is TRBV18 and J is TRBJ2-5; a weak D match, TRBD1 (5 bases). The V gene lost 1 base and the J gene lost 2 bases, with 5 bases spanning the gap. The CDR3 contains 13 residues. The germline gives CDR1 KGHSH, CDR2 LQKENI. The CDR3 protein is CASSPRTQETQYF. The CDR3 bases are TGTGCCAGCTCACCACGGACACAAGAGACCCAGTACTTC. Supplemented by reference TRBV18 and TRBJ2-5, the full variable domain reads NAGVMQNPRHLVRRRGQEARLRCSPMKGHSHVYWYRQLPEEGLKFMVYLQKENIIDESGMPKERFSAEFPKEGPSILRIQQVVRGDSAAYFCASSPRTQETQYFGPGTRLLVL.

In this sample, this clone turned up a few times. The rearrangement joins TRBV5-1 to TRBJ1-1, with D possibly being TRBD1 (5 bases). The CDR3 is made up of 15 amino acids. Germline CDR1 and CDR2: SGHRS and YFSETQ. The V and J ends lost 4 bases and 2 bases respectively, with 15 bases between them. CDR3 nucleotide sequence: TGCGCCAGCAGCCCCCTCGGGGGAAGAAACACTGAAGCTTTCTTT. It encodes CASSPLGGRNTEAFF.

This clone appeared a few times. The chain uses TRBV13 and TRBJ2-7; 8 bases fit TRBD1. The CDR3 length is 14 residues. J was trimmed by 6 bases and V by 1 base; bases with no gene match: 5. Germline CDR1 PRHDT, CDR2 FYEKMQ (reference sequence). CDR3 residues: CASSLARGRLEQYF. The CDR3, as DNA: TGTGCCAGCAGCTTAGCCAGGGGGCGCCTCGAGCAGTACTTC.